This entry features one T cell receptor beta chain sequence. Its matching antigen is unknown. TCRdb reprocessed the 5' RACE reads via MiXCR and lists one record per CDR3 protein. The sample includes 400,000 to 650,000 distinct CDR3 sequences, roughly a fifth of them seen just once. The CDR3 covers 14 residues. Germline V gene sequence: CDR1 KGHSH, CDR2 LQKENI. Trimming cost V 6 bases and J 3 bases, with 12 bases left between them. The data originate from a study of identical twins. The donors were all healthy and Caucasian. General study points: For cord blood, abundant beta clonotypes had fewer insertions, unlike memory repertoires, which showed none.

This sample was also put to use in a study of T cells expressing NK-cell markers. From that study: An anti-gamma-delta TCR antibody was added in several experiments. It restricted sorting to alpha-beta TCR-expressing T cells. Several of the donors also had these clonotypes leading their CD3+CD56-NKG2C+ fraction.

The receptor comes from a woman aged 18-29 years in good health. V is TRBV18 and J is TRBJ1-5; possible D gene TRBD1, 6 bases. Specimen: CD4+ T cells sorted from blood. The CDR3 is CASSPGQPNQPQHF. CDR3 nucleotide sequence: TGTGCCAGCTCCCCTGGACAGCCCAATCAGCCCCAGCATTTT. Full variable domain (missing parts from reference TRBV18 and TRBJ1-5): NAGVMQNPRHLVRRRGQEARLRCSPMKGHSHVYWYRQLPEEGLKFMVYLQKENIIDESGMPKERFSAEFPKEGPSILRIQQVVRGDSAAYFCASSPGQPNQPQHFGDGTRLSIL.